The 26 T cell receptor beta chains in this list originate from one sample, sequenced in a study of radiotherapy plus CTLA-4 blockade in lung cancer. Using immunoSEQ multiplex PCR, the repertoire was profiled, and TCRdb retains in-frame clones only, with some absent. This sample carries 95,000 to 150,000 clones, about nine tenths of them seen once, and the ten largest clones take approximately 6.6%. Sequenced material: peripheral blood, taken from a patient treated with radiotherapy plus ipilimumab. These receptors were taken from a human donor with non-small cell lung cancer that progressed on radiotherapy plus ipilimumab.

The chain couples TRBV9 to TRBJ2-3, with 7 bases that match TRBD2. This CDR3 contains 17 residues. CDR1 is SGDLS and CDR2 is YYNGEE in the germline V gene. The junction had 9 bases not matched to a gene; V was cut back by 1 base and J by 1 base. CDR3 residues: CASSVSPFREGTDTQYF. The CDR3 DNA is TGTGCCAGCAGCGTATCTCCTTTTCGGGAGGGCACAGATACGCAGTATTTT. The variable domain in full, completed from reference TRBV9 and TRBJ2-3, reads DSGVTQTPKHLITATGQRVTLRCSPRSGDLSVYWYQQSLDQGLQFLIQYYNGEERAKGNILERFSAQQFPDLHSELNLSSLELGDSALYFCASSVSPFREGTDTQYFGPGTRLTVL.

The rearrangement links TRBV9 to TRBJ1-3; D might be TRBD1 (5 bases). Looked up from germline, CDR1 is SGDLS and CDR2 is YYNGEE. Trimming removed 0 bases at V and 4 bases at J, with 17 bases between. The CDR3 runs 17 residues. CDR3 sequence (DNA): TGTGCCAGCAGCGTAGGAGGGACGACTGGGGTAGGAAACACCATATATTTT. It encodes CASSVGGTTGVGNTIYF. The variable domain in full, completed from reference TRBV9 and TRBJ1-3, reads DSGVTQTPKHLITATGQRVTLRCSPRSGDLSVYWYQQSLDQGLQFLIQYYNGEERAKGNILERFSAQQFPDLHSELNLSSLELGDSALYFCASSVGGTTGVGNTIYFGEGSWLTVV.

The genes are TRBV7-9 and TRBJ2-7; the D gene is possibly TRBD2 (6 bases). The CDR3 totals 15 residues. CDR1 SEHNR and CDR2 FQNEAQ come from the germline V gene (reference sequence). V was trimmed by 8 bases and J by 6 bases, leaving 23 bases between them. The CDR3 here is CASGESGTPQSEQYF. The CDR3 nucleotides read TGTGCCAGCGGAGAGTCCGGGACTCCCCAGAGCGAGCAGTACTTC.

This chain uses TRBV5-1 with TRBJ2-2, with 10 bases matching TRBD2. J was trimmed by 0 bases and V by 4 bases; bases with no gene match: 9. This CDR3 contains 18 residues. The germline V gene encodes CDR1 SGHRS and CDR2 YFSETQ. The CDR3 is CASSKSTSGATNTGELFF. Here the CDR3 DNA reads TGCGCCAGCAGCAAGAGCACTAGCGGGGCGACGAACACCGGGGAGCTGTTTTTT. Supplemented by reference TRBV5-1 and TRBJ2-2, the full variable domain reads KAGVTQTPRYLIKTRGQQVTLSCSPISGHRSVSWYQQTPGQGLQFLFEYFSETQRNKGNFPGRFSGRQFSNSRSEMNVSTLELGDSALYLCASSKSTSGATNTGELFFGEGSRLTVL.

To note about this clone: The sample contains more than one DNA sequence encoding this CDR3. This chain joins TRBV5-1 and TRBJ2-2; D unresolved. The V end lost 1 base, the J end lost 2 bases, and 3 bases lay between the germline ends. The CDR3 consists of 13 residues. Per the germline V gene, CDR1 is SGHRS and CDR2 is YFSETQ. CDR3 protein: CASSLLNTGELFF. For the CDR3, the DNA is TGCGCCAGCAGCTTGCTCAACACCGGGGAGCTGTTTTTT. The full variable domain, in which reference TRBV5-1 and TRBJ2-2 provide the parts outside the CDR3, is KAGVTQTPRYLIKTRGQQVTLSCSPISGHRSVSWYQQTPGQGLQFLFEYFSETQRNKGNFPGRFSGRQFSNSRSEMNVSTLELGDSALYLCASSLLNTGELFFGEGSRLTVL.

This chain links TRBV30 with TRBJ2-5; unclear D gene. From germline, CDR1 is GTSNPN and CDR2 SVGIG (reference sequence). The CDR3 sequence is 11 residues long. This chain's CDR3 is CAQRATETQYF. In nucleotides, the CDR3 is TGTGCGCAAAGGGCGACTGAGACCCAGTACTTC.

This sequence joins TRBV7-9 and TRBJ2-2; perhaps D is TRBD1 or TRBD2 (5 bases each). The length of the CDR3 is 14 residues. The ends were cut back, 9 bases at V and 0 bases at J, with 11 bases in the middle. Looked up from germline, CDR1 is SEHNR and CDR2 is FQNEAQ (reference sequence). The CDR3 bases are TGTGCCAGTCGGGGCGACGCGAACACCGGGGAGCTGTTTTTT. Its protein product is CASRGDANTGELFF.

V usage is TRBV18 and J usage is TRBJ1-1; D not certain. The CDR3 is 15 amino acids. CDR1 and CDR2 from the germline V gene are KGHSH and LQKENI. V was cut by 2 bases and J by 3 bases, with 13 bases left in between. CDR3 amino acids: CASSPIAARDTEAFF. The CDR3 coding sequence is TGTGCCAGCTCACCAATAGCCGCGAGGGACACTGAAGCTTTCTTT.

This clone was counted a few times. The rearrangement links TRBV21-1 to TRBJ2-7; whether TRBD1, the table's D call, matches the DNA was not checked. TRBV21-1 is reported as a pseudogene. The CDR3 loop spans 11 amino acids. The CDR3 spells CASTRPTEQYF. DNA for the CDR3: TGTGCCAGCACCAGGCCGACCGAGCAGTACTTC.

The V and J genes are TRBV7-9 and TRBJ1-1; D gene ambiguous. This CDR3 is built from 15 residues. The V end lost 3 bases, the J end lost 1 base, and 12 bases lay between the germline ends. The germline V gene encodes CDR1 SEHNR and CDR2 FQNEAQ (reference sequence). In nucleotides, the CDR3 is TGTGCCAGCAGCTTTAGTACCGCTTGGAACACTGAAGCTTTCTTT. It codes for CASSFSTAWNTEAFF.

This clone was found a few times. The V gene is TRBV19, the J gene TRBJ2-1; TRBD2 agrees at 7 bases. Germline CDR1 reads LNHDA; CDR2 reads SQIVND (reference sequence). The CDR3 extends over 15 amino acids. J lost 10 bases, V lost 7 bases, and 16 bases had no gene match. The CDR3 bases are TGTGCCAGTACCCCAGGTGCTAGCGGCCGCCAGGAGCAGTTCTTC. Its protein product is CASTPGASGRQEQFF.

V and J are TRBV28 and TRBJ1-2, with D perhaps matching TRBD1 (6 bases). The CDR3 runs to 17 residues. Trimming took 0 bases from V and 0 from J, leaving 14 bases between them. Looked up from germline, CDR1 is MDHEN and CDR2 is SYDVKM. The CDR3 DNA sequence: TGTGCCAGCAGTTTATGGACGCCAGGGGCAGCTAACTATGGCTACACCTTC. It specifies CASSLWTPGAANYGYTF.

The rearrangement links TRBV9 to TRBJ2-3; D is ambiguous. Trimming removed 0 bases at V and 3 bases at J, with 11 bases between. This CDR3 has 15 residues. CDR1 SGDLS and CDR2 YYNGEE come from the germline V gene. CDR3 sequence: CASSVDGYETDTQYF. For the CDR3, the DNA is TGTGCCAGCAGCGTAGACGGGTACGAGACAGATACGCAGTATTTT.

This clone was counted once. The rearrangement uses TRBV18 and TRBJ2-1; 10 positions match TRBD2. The V gene end was trimmed by 0 bases and the J gene end by 7 bases; junction bases not matched to a gene: 6. Germline CDR1 is KGHSH and CDR2 is LQKENI. The CDR3 runs 16 residues. The CDR3 reads CASSPPGTSDGNEQFF. The CDR3 coding sequence is TGTGCCAGCTCACCACCTGGGACTAGCGATGGGAATGAGCAGTTCTTC.

The chain joins TRBV18 to TRBJ2-4; TRBD1 matches 8 bases. The CDR3 is 16 residues long. The trim removed 3 bases at V and 2 bases at J, leaving 6 bases unmatched. The germline V gene encodes CDR1 KGHSH and CDR2 LQKENI. The CDR3 region has the DNA TGTGCCAGCTCACCCCGGACAGGGACGACCAAAAACATTCAGTACTTC. This sequence encodes CASSPRTGTTKNIQYF.

The chain recombines TRBV9 with TRBJ2-3, with D tentatively TRBD2 (5 bases). Between the trimmed V and J ends, which lost 2 bases and 2 bases, there was a span of 6 bases. The germline V gene encodes CDR1 SGDLS and CDR2 YYNGEE. This CDR3 region has 13 residues. CDR3 protein: CASSVTITDTQYF. CDR3 nucleotides: TGTGCCAGCAGCGTGACTATCACAGATACGCAGTATTTT.

This clone was seen only once. The gene calls are TRBV20-1 and TRBJ2-7; D remains ambiguous. Germline V CDR1 and CDR2: DFQATT, SNEGSKA (reference sequence). CDR3 length: 11 amino acids. V shed 2 bases and J shed 5 bases, with 7 bases lying between them. The CDR3 spells CSARRSDEQYF. In DNA, the CDR3 is TGCAGTGCTAGACGATCGGACGAGCAGTACTTC.

The chain uses TRBV4-1 and TRBJ1-2; D gene ambiguous. The CDR3 runs to 17 residues. The V end was cut by 0 bases, the J end by 3 bases, with 17 bases between. Germline V lookup: CDR1 MGHRA, CDR2 YSYEKL. CDR3 in DNA: TGCGCCAGCAGCCAAGACGGCCTGCCAGGATCTGACTATGGCTACACCTTC. This sequence encodes CASSQDGLPGSDYGYTF.

The chain combines TRBV19 with TRBJ1-1; 10 bases agree with TRBD1. V trimming: 6 bases; J trimming: 5 bases; junction bases outside the gene matches: 9. The CDR3 loop spans 15 amino acids. Germline CDR1 and CDR2: LNHDA and SQIVND (reference sequence). CDR3 protein: CASRTRQGAGTEAFF. CDR3 in DNA: TGTGCCAGTAGGACGCGACAGGGGGCTGGGACTGAAGCTTTCTTT. Full variable domain (rest looked up from reference TRBV19 and TRBJ1-1): DGGITQSPKYLFRKEGQNVTLSCEQNLNHDAMYWYRQDPGQGLRLIYYSQIVNDFQKGDIAEGYSVSREKKESFPLTVTSAQKNPTAFYLCASRTRQGAGTEAFFGQGTRLTVV.

V and J are TRBV7-8 and TRBJ2-1; no clear D gene. There are 13 residues in the CDR3. Germline values: CDR1 SGHVS, CDR2 FQNEAQ. Trimming removed 1 base at V and 3 bases at J, with 4 bases between. CDR3 coding DNA: TGTGCCAGCAGCTTAGTGGGCTACAATGAGCAGTTCTTC. As protein: CASSLVGYNEQFF.

The chain uses TRBV5-1 and TRBJ2-2, with D possibly being TRBD2 (6 bases). The CDR3 extends over 17 amino acids. Looked up from germline, CDR1 is SGHRS and CDR2 is YFSETQ. V lost 0 bases and J lost 0, with 12 bases in between. CDR3 sequence (DNA): TGCGCCAGCAGCTTGGATTTCAGCGGGCCGAACACCGGGGAGCTGTTTTTT. It is translated as CASSLDFSGPNTGELFF.

This chain uses TRBV7-3 with TRBJ1-2; 8 nucleotides agree with TRBD1. Germline V gives CDR1 SGHTA, CDR2 FQGTGA. The CDR3 covers 15 residues. V lost 2 bases, J lost 7 bases, and 9 bases stayed unmatched. The CDR3 DNA reads TGTGCCAGCAGCTTAGCTCCAGGGGGCGCGGGTGGCTACACCTTC. Translated: CASSLAPGGAGGYTF. Full variable domain (remainder filled in from reference TRBV7-3 and TRBJ1-2): GAGVSQTPSNKVTEKGKYVELRCDPISGHTALYWYRQSLGQGPEFLIYFQGTGAADDSGLPNDRFFAVRPEGSVSTLKIQRTERGDSAVYLCASSLAPGGAGGYTFGSGTRLTVV.

This chain uses TRBV9 with TRBJ1-2; possibly TRBD1 for D (5 bases). CDR1 and CDR2 (germline): SGDLS, YYNGEE. The V gene lost 1 base and the J gene lost 1 base, with 14 bases spanning the gap. The CDR3 is 16 residues long. CDR3 bases: TGTGCCAGCAGCGTATCCCCAGGGCCCCTTAACTATGGCTACACCTTC. Translated, it gives CASSVSPGPLNYGYTF.

The chain is built from TRBV6-6 and TRBJ2-7; D may correspond to TRBD1 or TRBD2 (6 bases each). Germline CDR1 and CDR2: MNHNY and SVGAGI (reference sequence). CDR3 length: 16 residues. The ends were cut back, 3 bases at V and 3 bases at J, with 18 bases in the middle. The CDR3 bases are TGTGCCAGCAGTTATGGGGAAGCGGAGGGGGGCTACGAGCAGTACTTC. Translated, it gives CASSYGEAEGGYEQYF.

The V call is TRBV19, the J call TRBJ1-1, with 7 bases identical to TRBD1. The germline CDR1 and CDR2 sequences are LNHDA and SQIVND (reference sequence). The CDR3 is 14 amino acids. Trimming at V came to 6 bases and at J to 3 bases, leaving 7 bases not matched to a gene. CDR3 bases: TGTGCCAGTAGCGGGACAGCGATAGACACTGAAGCTTTCTTT. As protein: CASSGTAIDTEAFF.

The rearrangement links TRBV6-1 to TRBJ2-6; TRBD1 is a possible D gene (5 bases). This CDR3 is built from 15 residues. Germline V CDR1 and CDR2: MNHNS, SASEGT. Trimming removed 8 bases from V and 0 bases from J, with 11 bases in between. CDR3 sequence reads: CASGHLSSGANVLTF. The CDR3 bases are TGTGCCAGCGGACACCTAAGCTCTGGGGCCAACGTCCTGACTTTC.